This T cell receptor (beta chain) was identified during a study of metastatic and nonmetastatic thyroid tumors. TCRdb reprocessed the PCR reads via MiXCR. The table includes under 35,000 clones, 25% to 35% detected once. This CDR3 comprises 16 residues. Germline V gene sequence: CDR1 MNHEY, CDR2 SVGEGT. V was trimmed by 6 bases and J by 0 bases, leaving 17 bases between them. This clone was observed at least ten times. Until they underwent thyroid surgery, no patient had received any treatment. This sequence joins TRBV6-2 or TRBV6-3 and TRBJ1-2; D is ambiguous. The sequence was obtained from a female donor with papillary thyroid cancer or a benign thyroid nodule (not recorded which). Some clones in this sample may be carry-over from other donors' samples. Material for sequencing was blood. The CDR3 DNA reads TGTGCCAGCAGCAAAGCGAGGAGGGCATCTAACTATGGCTACACCTTC. Translation: CASSKARRASNYGYTF.